One and the same sample provided the 31 T cell receptor beta chains below, sequenced in a study of cytomegalovirus exposure and HLA in healthy donors. Primers for the PCR totalled 60 Vbeta and 13 Jbeta. Some clones are missing from TCRdb's copy, which holds only in-frame ones; the method was immunoSEQ multiplex PCR. The listing records 45,000 to 60,000 clones. Sample: PBMCs. These receptors were taken from a male donor in good health and CMV-seronegative.

This rearrangement joins TRBV27 to TRBJ2-7, with 7 positions matching TRBD2. The V gene's germline CDR1 is MNHEY and CDR2 SMNVEV (reference sequence). V shed 8 bases, J shed 6 bases, and the junction held 10 bases outside the gene matches. The CDR3 contains 13 residues. CDR3 protein: CASSGGGVGEQYF. The CDR3 DNA is TGTGCCAGCTCTGGGGGGGGTGTCGGCGAGCAGTACTTC.

This sequence joins TRBV28 and TRBJ1-2; TRBD1 aligns across 9 bases. The CDR3 spans 14 residues. Germline assignment: CDR1 MDHEN and CDR2 SYDVKM. J lost 7 bases, V lost 3 bases, and 6 bases had no gene match. This CDR3 is CASSFGDRARGYTF. DNA of the CDR3: TGTGCCAGCAGTTTCGGGGACAGGGCGCGTGGCTACACCTTC.

This chain connects TRBV7-8 to TRBJ2-7; D gene unclear. Per the germline V gene, CDR1 is SGHVS and CDR2 is FQNEAQ. The CDR3 length is 14 residues. The ends were cut back, 1 base at V and 4 bases at J, with 11 bases in the middle. CDR3 coding DNA: TGTGCCAGCAGCTTAGGTGTCAGTTTTTACGAGCAGTACTTC. Its protein is CASSLGVSFYEQYF.

The V and J genes are TRBV5-1 and TRBJ2-7; 10 bases map to TRBD2. The CDR3 is 16 residues long. The V gene end was trimmed by 0 bases and the J gene end by 4 bases; junction bases not matched to a gene: 7. CDR1 and CDR2 from the germline V gene are SGHRS and YFSETQ. This CDR3 reads CASSLGSASGSYEQYF. CDR3 nucleotides: TGCGCCAGCAGCTTGGGGTCGGCTAGCGGGAGTTACGAGCAGTACTTC.

J is TRBJ1-2 and V is TRBV6-5; no definite D call. Germline CDR1 is MNHEY and CDR2 is SVGAGI. V gave up 8 bases and J gave up 4 bases, with 14 bases separating them. CDR3 size: 13 residues. CDR3 loop: CASRRGLTYGYTF. The CDR3 region has the DNA TGTGCCAGCCGACGAGGCCTGACCTATGGCTACACCTTC.

As concerns this clone: Other DNA sequences in this specimen translate into the identical CDR3. The chain is built from TRBV5-6 and TRBJ1-3; maybe TRBD1 (6 bases). Germline V lookup: CDR1 SGHDT, CDR2 YYEEEE. This CDR3 has 17 residues. The V and J ends lost 4 bases and 0 bases respectively, with 17 bases between them. The CDR3 here is CASSPGTRPFSGNTIYF. CDR3 nucleotide sequence: TGTGCCAGCAGCCCCGGGACAAGACCCTTCTCTGGAAACACCATATATTTT.

The chain recombines TRBV4-3 with TRBJ1-2, with D maybe TRBD1 (6 bases). V lost 0 bases, J lost 0 bases, and 14 bases lay in between. Germline V lookup: CDR1 LGHNA, CDR2 YSLEER. This CDR3 contains 17 residues. CDR3 sequence (DNA): TGCGCCAGCAGCCAAGATCTCAGAACAGGGCCTAACTATGGCTACACCTTC. It encodes CASSQDLRTGPNYGYTF.

The V and J genes are TRBV6-5 and TRBJ2-7, with a weak D call TRBD1 (5 bases). The CDR3 length is 15 residues. V lost 0 bases, J lost 0 bases, and 9 bases lay in between. The germline CDR1 and CDR2 sequences are MNHEY and SVGAGI. The CDR3 region has the DNA TGTGCCAGCAGTTACTCGAATGGGGCCTCCTACGAGCAGTACTTC. It translates to CASSYSNGASYEQYF.

Notes on this clone: The junction differs from germline at one of its ends, possibly a read error. This chain links TRBV10-3 with TRBJ2-3; 13 nucleotides line up with TRBD2. The germline V gene encodes CDR1 ENHRY and CDR2 SYGVKD. The CDR3 is made up of 18 amino acids. CDR3 DNA sequence: TGTGCCATCAGAAAAGGCCAGGGGGGACTAGCGGGATACGATAAGCAGTATTTT. Translated, it gives CAIRKGQGGLAGYDKQYF.

V gene TRBV6-5 combines with J gene TRBJ1-3, with D unclear. Trimming left V 7 bases short and J 0 bases short, with 13 bases between. The CDR3 is 15 residues long. CDR1 is MNHEY, CDR2 SVGAGI, per germline. In nucleotides, the CDR3 is TGTGCCAGCACCCTATACTCCTCCTCTGGAAACACCATATATTTT. Its protein is CASTLYSSSGNTIYF.

The chain uses TRBV28 and TRBJ2-5; D is ambiguous. V lost 5 bases to trimming and J lost 3 bases, with 7 bases between them. The CDR3 spans 12 residues. Germline lookup yields CDR1 MDHEN and CDR2 SYDVKM. The CDR3 is CASSPQKETQYF. In DNA form, the CDR3 reads TGTGCCAGCAGTCCACAGAAAGAGACCCAGTACTTC.

The rearrangement uses TRBV28 and TRBJ1-4; 8 bases match TRBD1. The CDR3 length is 17 residues. V lost 3 bases, J lost 2 bases, and 8 bases stayed unmatched. CDR1 and CDR2 from the germline V gene are MDHEN and SYDVKM. CDR3 DNA: TGTGCCAGCAGTTTGGGGAACCGGGACAGGACTAATGAAAAACTGTTTTTT. Its translation: CASSLGNRDRTNEKLFF.

The J gene is TRBJ2-5, the V gene TRBV7-7; TRBD1 is a possible D gene (5 bases). The V end was cut by 11 bases, the J end by 4 bases, with 23 bases between. CDR1 and CDR2 (germline): SSHAT, FNYEAQ (reference sequence). CDR3 size: 15 residues. The CDR3 sequence: CAVKGLLSQVETQYF. CDR3 in DNA: TGTGCCGTCAAGGGGTTACTCAGCCAGGTAGAGACCCAGTACTTC.

The V and J genes are TRBV19 and TRBJ1-4; TRBD1 is a possible D gene (6 bases). This CDR3 has 17 residues. CDR1 and CDR2 (germline): LNHDA, SQIVND (reference sequence). Trimming cost V 2 bases and J 1 base, with 14 bases left between them. CDR3 loop: CASSIPPLDRTNEKLFF. The DNA of the CDR3 is TGTGCCAGTAGTATACCCCCTTTGGACAGAACTAATGAAAAACTGTTTTTT.

CDR3 sequence reads: CASRGTGSNEKLFF. Here the CDR3 DNA reads TGTGCCAGCAGAGGGACAGGGTCTAATGAAAAACTGTTTTTT. The chain couples TRBV6-1 to TRBJ1-4; 9 bases are a match to TRBD1. The CDR3 consists of 14 residues. Looked up from germline, CDR1 is MNHNS and CDR2 is SASEGT. The trim removed 6 bases at V and 3 bases at J, leaving 2 bases unmatched.

This chain uses TRBV5-4 with TRBJ2-3; weak D call: TRBD2 (5 bases). There are 15 residues in the CDR3. Germline V gene sequence: CDR1 SGHNT, CDR2 YYREEE (reference sequence). V was pared by 1 base and J by 1 base, with 10 bases between. The CDR3 reads CASSLSLAGTDTQYF. In DNA, the CDR3 is TGTGCCAGCAGCTTGTCCCTAGCAGGCACAGATACGCAGTATTTT.

This sequence joins TRBV19 and TRBJ2-5, with 10 bases that match TRBD1. The CDR3 has 14 amino acids. J lost 5 bases, V lost 6 bases, and 6 bases had no gene match. The germline V gene has CDR1 LNHDA and CDR2 SQIVND (reference sequence). The CDR3 protein is CASSQTGGAETQYF. CDR3 DNA: TGTGCCAGTAGCCAGACAGGGGGCGCGGAGACCCAGTACTTC.

V and J are TRBV28 and TRBJ2-5, with 8 bases that match TRBD2. This CDR3 region has 15 residues. V trimming: 6 bases; J trimming: 5 bases; junction bases outside the gene matches: 11. The germline V gene encodes CDR1 MDHEN and CDR2 SYDVKM. CDR3 sequence reads: CASRSAAGGVETQYF. The CDR3 coding sequence is TGTGCCAGCAGGTCCGCGGCGGGGGGAGTTGAGACCCAGTACTTC.

The gene calls are TRBV14 and TRBJ2-5, with 7 positions matching TRBD1. The junction had 7 bases not matched to a gene; V was cut back by 8 bases and J by 4 bases. This CDR3 has 13 amino acids. The germline V gene has CDR1 SGHDN and CDR2 FVKESK. CDR3 sequence reads: CASGITGAETQYF. The CDR3, as DNA: TGTGCCAGCGGGATAACAGGGGCAGAGACCCAGTACTTC.

The rearrangement joins TRBV7-2 to TRBJ1-1; 9 nucleotides match TRBD1. Germline CDR1 reads SGHTA; CDR2 reads FQGNSA. J lost 3 bases, V lost 7 bases, and 9 bases had no gene match. The CDR3 sequence is 15 residues long. The DNA of the CDR3 is TGTGCCAGCACCCCCGACAGGGGGGGGGACACTGAAGCTTTCTTT. Its protein is CASTPDRGGDTEAFF.

V is TRBV19 and J is TRBJ1-1, with D uncertain. Trimming pared 3 bases from V and 1 base from J, leaving 6 bases between. Germline CDR1 LNHDA, CDR2 SQIVND (reference sequence). The CDR3 covers 13 residues. DNA for the CDR3: TGTGCCAGTAGTATTCAGGAGAACACTGAAGCTTTCTTT. Translated: CASSIQENTEAFF. The entire variable domain, with the rest obtained from reference TRBV19 and TRBJ1-1, is as follows: DGGITQSPKYLFRKEGQNVTLSCEQNLNHDAMYWYRQDPGQGLRLIYYSQIVNDFQKGDIAEGYSVSREKKESFPLTVTSAQKNPTAFYLCASSIQENTEAFFGQGTRLTVV.

The V call is TRBV6-5, the J call TRBJ1-2, with TRBD1 identical over 12 bases. The CDR3 has 14 amino acids. With 6 bases clipped from V and 4 bases from J, the junction kept 3 bases outside the gene matches. CDR1 is MNHEY and CDR2 is SVGAGI in the germline V gene. The DNA of the CDR3 is TGTGCCAGCAGCCGGGGACAGGGGGCCTATGGCTACACCTTC. Its protein is CASSRGQGAYGYTF.

The chain is built from TRBV7-9 and TRBJ2-7; weak D call: TRBD2 (6 bases). The V end was cut by 3 bases, the J end by 2 bases, with 8 bases between. The CDR3 consists of 13 residues. Germline V CDR1 and CDR2: SEHNR, FQNEAQ (reference sequence). This CDR3 is CASSLEGAYEQYF. CDR3 DNA sequence: TGTGCCAGCAGCTTGGAGGGCGCCTACGAGCAGTACTTC.

CDR3 bases: TGTGCCAGCTCACCTTCGGGTCAGAACACCGGGGAGCTGTTTTTT. The encoded protein is CASSPSGQNTGELFF. The chain links TRBV18 to TRBJ2-2, with D unresolved. This CDR3 is built from 15 residues. CDR1 KGHSH and CDR2 LQKENI come from the germline V gene. V lost 3 bases to trimming and J lost 1 base, with 9 bases between them.

This chain joins TRBV29-1 and TRBJ2-1, with a possible D match to TRBD2 (6 bases). Per the germline V gene, CDR1 is SQVTM and CDR2 is ANQGSEA. The length of the CDR3 is 13 residues. Trimming took off 6 bases at V and 0 bases at J, with 9 bases between the two ends. In nucleotides, the CDR3 is TGCAGCGTCGCGGGAAGCTCCTACAATGAGCAGTTCTTC. Encoded protein: CSVAGSSYNEQFF.

This rearrangement joins TRBV4-3 to TRBJ2-1; D is possibly TRBD2 (6 bases). The V gene's germline CDR1 is LGHNA and CDR2 YSLEER. The CDR3 has 14 residues. The V end was cut by 2 bases, the J end by 2 bases, with 7 bases between. CDR3 residues: CASSQRLAYNEQFF. CDR3 coding DNA: TGCGCCAGCAGCCAAAGACTAGCCTACAATGAGCAGTTCTTC.

The V gene is TRBV7-2, the J gene TRBJ2-7, with D perhaps matching TRBD2 (7 bases). Trimming left V 5 bases short and J 6 bases short, with 20 bases between. This CDR3 contains 15 residues. Germline assignment: CDR1 SGHTA and CDR2 FQGNSA. CDR3 nucleotides: TGTGCCAGCAGCCCCATTGAGGGGGGGGATTCCGAGCAGTACTTC. It codes for CASSPIEGGDSEQYF.

The chain combines TRBV4-3 with TRBJ1-2, with D maybe TRBD1 (6 bases). The V gene's germline CDR1 is LGHNA and CDR2 YSLEER. With 3 bases removed from V and 4 bases from J, the gap between germline ends came to 15 bases. The CDR3 extends over 15 amino acids. CDR3 sequence reads: CASSHTGRDSYGYTF. The CDR3 DNA follows: TGCGCCAGCAGCCATACAGGGAGGGATAGCTATGGCTACACCTTC.

V usage is TRBV6-5 and J usage is TRBJ2-7; 11 bases align to TRBD2. The junction had 5 bases not matched to a gene; V was cut back by 1 base and J by 3 bases. The CDR3 has 16 amino acids. CDR1 and CDR2 from the germline V gene are MNHEY and SVGAGI. The CDR3 DNA reads as TGTGCCAGCAGTTACTTGAAGACTAGCGGGAACTACGAGCAGTACTTC. Amino acid sequence: CASSYLKTSGNYEQYF.

CDR3 DNA: TGTGCCAGTCTAAACAGGGGGCTTGGTGAAAAACTGTTTTTT. It translates to CASLNRGLGEKLFF. This chain uses TRBV19 with TRBJ1-4; 9 bases match TRBD1. Looked up from germline, CDR1 is LNHDA and CDR2 is SQIVND (reference sequence). V was clipped by 8 bases and J by 7 bases; unmatched bases: 8. The CDR3 consists of 14 residues.

This chain connects TRBV9 to TRBJ2-6; 16 nucleotides line up with TRBD2. V was pared by 3 bases and J by 0 bases, with 6 bases of the junction left unmatched. Germline V gene data show CDR1 as SGDLS and CDR2 as YYNGEE. The CDR3 is 20 amino acids. The CDR3 sequence is CASSEKGLAGGLSGANVLTF. Written as DNA, the CDR3 is TGTGCCAGCAGCGAAAAGGGACTAGCGGGGGGGCTCTCTGGGGCCAACGTCCTGACTTTC.